The 10 T cell receptor beta chains presented below share a single source sample, sequenced in a study of blood T cells in healthy people across ages. Primed by a sample-barcoded 5' primer and a J-beta primer mix, a second PCR proceeded for about 7 to 11 cycles. TCRdb processed the 5' RACE reads anew with MiXCR; each CDR3 protein has one entry. The sample includes fewer than 2,000,000 distinct CDR3 sequences, approximately 39% of them seen just once. The sample was blood. The receptors come from a human donor in good health.

The CDR3 region is CASSQDIAGGREKLFF. The DNA for the CDR3 is TGTGCCAGCAGCCAAGATATAGCGGGGGGCCGTGAAAAACTGTTTTTT. The gene calls are TRBV3-1 and TRBJ1-4, with D perhaps TRBD1 (6 bases). CDR1 is LGHDT and CDR2 is YNNKEL in the germline V gene (reference sequence). The CDR3 extends over 16 amino acids. V was trimmed by 0 bases and J by 7 bases, leaving 15 bases between them.

The CDR3 loop reads CASSPSGLTEGAIQYF. DNA for the CDR3: TGTGCCAGCAGCCCCTCGGGACTAACGGAGGGGGCCATTCAGTACTTC. The chain links TRBV9 to TRBJ2-4; D might be TRBD1 or TRBD2, each matching 7 bases. Looked up from germline, CDR1 is SGDLS and CDR2 is YYNGEE. The V gene lost 4 bases and the J gene lost 9 bases, with 23 bases spanning the gap. This CDR3 region has 16 residues.

This clonotype has a handful of counts. V is TRBV4-3 and J is TRBJ2-5, with 10 bases lining up with TRBD2. The J call is doubtful: the DNA matches TRBJ2-7 better. Germline V gene data show CDR1 as LGHNA and CDR2 as YSLEER. This CDR3 comprises 15 residues. CDR3 sequence: CASSQDLAGDREQYF. The CDR3 DNA follows: TGCGCCAGCAGCCAAGACCTAGCGGGGGATCGCGAGCAGTACTTC.

This clonotype is labeled medium-sized. V usage is TRBV6-2 or TRBV6-3 and J usage is TRBJ2-4; perhaps TRBD2 as D (5 bases). V dropped 6 bases and J dropped 0 bases, with 18 bases sitting between them. The CDR3 runs 17 residues. Germline CDR1 is MNHEY and CDR2 is SVGEGT. The CDR3 sequence is CASRALERTLAKNIQYF. The DNA of the CDR3 is TGTGCCAGCAGAGCACTGGAGCGGACCCTAGCCAAAAACATTCAGTACTTC.

In this sample, this clonotype turned up a few times. This chain connects TRBV7-9 to TRBJ1-5; perhaps TRBD1 as D (5 bases). The CDR3 length is 16 residues. The germline V gene has CDR1 SEHNR and CDR2 FQNEAQ (reference sequence). The V gene lost 2 bases and the J gene lost 0 bases, with 11 bases spanning the gap. The CDR3 here is CASSLSDSYSNQPQHF. DNA for the CDR3: TGTGCCAGCAGCTTAAGCGACAGCTATAGCAATCAGCCCCAGCATTTT.

The chain employs TRBV7-8 and TRBJ2-5, with 12 bases aligning to TRBD2. The germline gives CDR1 SGHVS, CDR2 FQNEAQ. With V trimmed by 4 bases and J by 11 bases, 11 bases remained unmatched. The CDR3 length is 15 residues. The CDR3, as DNA: TGTGCCAGCAGCTCCCTAGCGGGGGGGCCGGGGGTGCAGTACTTC. It encodes CASSSLAGGPGVQYF.

The chain links TRBV10-3 to TRBJ1-4, with 11 bases identical to TRBD1. Germline values: CDR1 ENHRY, CDR2 SYGVKD. This CDR3 is built from 13 residues. The trim removed 4 bases at V and 13 bases at J, leaving 5 bases unmatched. The CDR3 loop reads CAISGSGQGGLFF. CDR3 bases: TGTGCCATCAGTGGGTCGGGACAGGGGGGACTGTTTTTT.

V is TRBV3-1 and J is TRBJ2-5, with D possibly being TRBD1 or TRBD2 (6 bases each). V was shortened by 1 base and J by 5 bases, with 17 bases between the two germline ends. Germline-derived CDR1 and CDR2 are LGHDT and YNNKEL (reference sequence). CDR3 length: 16 amino acids. The CDR3 here is CASSQVLGGRRETQYF. The DNA of the CDR3 is TGTGCCAGCAGCCAAGTCCTGGGGGGCAGGCGGGAGACCCAGTACTTC.

The chain is built from TRBV6-2 or TRBV6-3 and TRBJ1-5; D might be TRBD1 (5 bases). Germline loops: CDR1 MNHEY, CDR2 SVGEGT. The V end was cut by 2 bases, the J end by 5 bases, with 13 bases between. The CDR3 extends over 15 amino acids. The CDR3 loop reads CASSYPSKGYQPQHF. The CDR3 DNA sequence: TGTGCCAGCAGTTACCCCTCGAAGGGGTATCAGCCCCAGCATTTT.

On this clonotype itself: Germline is not matched at one junction end, which may reflect a read error. The CDR3 protein is CAGSLWGSNTEAFF. CDR3 coding DNA: TGTGCCGGCAGCTTATGGGGATCGAACACTGAAGCTTTCTTT. This chain connects TRBV7-2 to TRBJ1-1, with D hard to call. Germline-derived CDR1 and CDR2 are SGHTA and FQGNSA. The CDR3 has 14 amino acids.